Listed below are T cell receptor beta chains from one sample, sequenced in a study of T cell clones after liver transplantation. Assay: immunoSEQ multiplex PCR; the TCRdb copy retains only in-frame clones and omits some. Of over 60,000 clones in the sample, roughly 80% were seen once. This material consisted of CD4+ T cells from blood, taken before liver transplant. These receptors originate from a human donor who received a liver transplant. CDR3s include the opening cysteine and the closing phenylalanine or tryptophan. A D gene is named only where the DNA matches it firmly. Some rows mark clone size as missing; the rest say once, few, many or name a class of expanded clone.

D	V	size	J	DNA	CDR3
TRBD2	TRBV4-1	NA	TRBJ2-7	TGCGCCAGCAGCCAAGATCCGTTTACTAGCGGGAGAAGGAACGAGCAGTACTTC	CASSQDPFTSGRRNEQYF
NA	TRBV30	NA	TRBJ1-5	TGTGCCTGGAGTGTATTACACCCCGGTCAGCCCCAGCATTTT	CAWSVLHPGQPQHF
NA	TRBV18	NA	TRBJ1-2	TGTGCCAGCTCAGGTCAAGGAGACTATGGCTACACCTTC	CASSGQGDYGYTF
TRBD2	TRBV6-1	once	TRBJ2-3	TGTGCCAGCTTCGGTAGCGGGAGTGTGAAAGATACGCAGTATTTT	CASFGSGSVKDTQYF
NA	TRBV5-5	NA	TRBJ2-7	TGTGCCAGCAGCTTGTCGGAGGTGAAGCAGTACTTC	CASSLSEVKQYF
TRBD1	TRBV2	NA	TRBJ1-2	TGTGCCAGTGAAAAAATGGGACAGGGGATGGGAGGCTACACCTTC	CASEKMGQGMGGYTF
NA	TRBV7-2	NA	TRBJ2-7	TGTGCCAGCAGCTCCCAGTTTCTGGAGCAGTACTTC	CASSSQFLEQYF
NA	TRBV19	NA	TRBJ2-3	TGTGCCAGTAGTATAGGTGGGAGAGGTGCAGATACGCAGTATTTT	CASSIGGRGADTQYF
NA	TRBV21-1	NA	TRBJ1-2	TGTGCCAGCAGCGCACCAGAAAACAACTATGGCTACACCTTC	CASSAPENNYGYTF
NA	TRBV5-1	NA	TRBJ1-1	TGCGCCAGCAGCCCGGACGGGAACACTGAAGCTTTCTTT	CASSPDGNTEAFF
NA	TRBV6-5	NA	TRBJ1-2	TGTGCCAGCAGTTCGCGGGCCCCGGGTGGCTACACCTTC	CASSSRAPGGYTF
NA	TRBV7-6	NA	TRBJ2-3	TGTGCCAGCAGCTTTACTCACTCCACAGATACGCAGTATTTT	CASSFTHSTDTQYF
NA	TRBV7-6	NA	TRBJ2-1	TGTGCCAGCAGCTTAGAGCCCGGGGTGAACTCCTACAATGAGCAGTTCTTC	CASSLEPGVNSYNEQFF
NA	TRBV12-5	NA	TRBJ2-6	TGTGCTAGTGGGTACAGCTCCGGGGCCAACGTCCTGACTTTC	CASGYSSGANVLTF
NA	TRBV18	NA	TRBJ2-3	TGTGCCAGCTCACCCCTCTCCCATTATCTGGCCGTAAGACAGGCTCGCACAGATACGCAGTATTTT	CASSPLSHYLAVRQARTDTQYF
NA	TRBV28	few	TRBJ1-2	TGTGCCAGCACCTCCCGGGACTCCTATGGCTACACCTTC	CASTSRDSYGYTF
NA	TRBV27	NA	TRBJ2-3	TGTGCCAGTCGGGAGACCCTTAGCACAGATACGCAGTATTTT	CASRETLSTDTQYF
TRBD2	TRBV11-2	once	TRBJ2-2	TGTGCCAGCAGCTTCGGACTAGCGGGTTACACCGGGGAGCTGTTTTTT	CASSFGLAGYTGELFF
TRBD2	TRBV7-2	NA	TRBJ2-1	TGTGCCAGCAGCTTAGGGACTAGCGATGAGCAGTTCTTC	CASSLGTSDEQFF
NA	TRBV6-5	NA	TRBJ1-4	TGTGCCAGCAGTGGCAGACCCAATGAAAAACTGTTTTTT	CASSGRPNEKLFF
NA	TRBV4-2	NA	TRBJ1-2	TGTGCCAGCAGCCCAGAGAGGAACTATGGCTACACCTTC	CASSPERNYGYTF
NA	TRBV5-1	NA	TRBJ2-4	TGCGCCAGCAGCTTAATTACAGGGTTAGCCAAAAACATTCAGTACTTC	CASSLITGLAKNIQYF
NA	TRBV30	NA	TRBJ2-7	TGTGCCTGGAGTAACAGGGCCTACGAGCAGTACTTC	CAWSNRAYEQYF
TRBD1	TRBV18	NA	TRBJ1-5	TGTGCCAGCTCAGTACGACAGGGTGGAGGCAAGCTAAGCAATCAGCCCCAGCATTTT	CASSVRQGGGKLSNQPQHF
NA	TRBV21-1	NA	TRBJ1-2	TGTGCCAGCACCGAAACCCGGACAGGGGATGGCTACACCTTC	CASTETRTGDGYTF
TRBD1	TRBV19	NA	TRBJ2-2	TGTGCCAGTAGTATAGGCAGCGGACAGGGATCAAAAACCGGGGAGCTGTTTTTT	CASSIGSGQGSKTGELFF
TRBD2	TRBV18	few	TRBJ2-1	TGTGCCAGCTTACCGACTAGCGGACCTAACAATGAGCAGTTCTTC	CASLPTSGPNNEQFF
NA	TRBV18	NA	TRBJ1-4	TGTGCCAGCTCACCAGGGGATGGTGAAAAACTGTTTTTT	CASSPGDGEKLFF
NA	TRBV30	NA	TRBJ2-7	TGTGCCTGGAGCTTATCCTACGAGCAGTACTTC	CAWSLSYEQYF
TRBD1	TRBV9	NA	TRBJ2-4	TGTGCCAGCAGCGTAAGTGGACAGGCCGGAAACATTCAGTACTTC	CASSVSGQAGNIQYF
NA	TRBV19	NA	TRBJ1-2	TGTGCCAGTGGGTCGAGGGGGGCAGGTCACTATGGCTACACCTTC	CASGSRGAGHYGYTF
TRBD2	TRBV5-1	NA	TRBJ2-5	TGCGCCAGCAGCTTGGTAGCGGGAGAGGGAGAGACCCAGTACTTC	CASSLVAGEGETQYF
TRBD1	TRBV28	NA	TRBJ2-7	TGTGCCAGCACTCCACCACAGGGGGTAGCCCCCTACGAGCAGTACTTC	CASTPPQGVAPYEQYF
NA	TRBV6-1	NA	TRBJ1-3	TGTGCCACCCGGGGGGCTTACGGAAACACCATATATTTT	CATRGAYGNTIYF
NA	TRBV28	few	TRBJ2-7	TGTGCCAGCAGTTTAGGGAGGGAGCAGTACTTC	CASSLGREQYF
NA	TRBV5-1	NA	TRBJ2-3	TGCGCCAGCAGCTTTGGGGGCTTAGGGACAGATACGCAGTATTTT	CASSFGGLGTDTQYF
TRBD1	TRBV7-8	few	TRBJ2-1	TGTGCCAGCAGCTCCCAGGGGGTAAGGAGTGCAAATGAGCAGTTCTTC	CASSSQGVRSANEQFF
NA	TRBV21-1	NA	TRBJ1-2	TGTGCCAGCAGCATCCGACAGGGTTCGGACTATGGCTACACCTTC	CASSIRQGSDYGYTF
TRBD2	TRBV5-4	once	TRBJ2-1	TGTGCCAGCAGGTTCGCCGGGACTAGTAGTTCCTACAATGAGCAGTTCTTC	CASRFAGTSSSYNEQFF
TRBD1	TRBV29-1	once	TRBJ2-4	TGCAGCGTTGAAGATTTGGGACAGGGGGTAAACATTCAGTACTTC	CSVEDLGQGVNIQYF
NA	TRBV6-1	NA	TRBJ1-2	TGTGCCACCAGTACAGGGCCTTCTAACTATGGCTACACCTTC	CATSTGPSNYGYTF
NA	TRBV7-2	NA	TRBJ2-7	TGTGCCAGCAGCTTAGCGGGAGGGGGCTACGAGCAGTACTTC	CASSLAGGGYEQYF
NA	TRBV14	NA	TRBJ1-2	TGTGCCAGCAGCCGTGACTTAAACCTGCTCTATGGCTACACCTTC	CASSRDLNLLYGYTF
TRBD1	TRBV13	NA	TRBJ2-3	TGTGCCAGCGAACAGGGGGCGCGGGCAGATACGCAGTATTTT	CASEQGARADTQYF
TRBD2	TRBV6-1	NA	TRBJ2-5	TGTGCCAGCAGTGAGGGACTAGCGGTCGAGACCCAGTACTTC	CASSEGLAVETQYF
NA	TRBV7-2	NA	TRBJ2-2	TGTGCCAGCAGCTTCGGTAGAGATAACACCGGGGAGCTGTTTTTT	CASSFGRDNTGELFF
NA	TRBV7-3	few	TRBJ2-1	TGTGCCAGCAGCTTAATCGAGGGGAGTGAGCAGTTCTTC	CASSLIEGSEQFF
TRBD1	TRBV7-2	NA	TRBJ1-5	TGTGCCAGCAGCCCTACCTCCGGGACAGCGATAAATCAGCCCCAGCATTTT	CASSPTSGTAINQPQHF
TRBD1	TRBV28	NA	TRBJ1-5	TGTGCCAGCAGTTCTCTGGGGACAGGGGCGTACAATCAGCCCCAGCATTTT	CASSSLGTGAYNQPQHF